This TCR beta chain derives from a study of T cells in Graves' hyperthyroidism and ophthalmopathy. Findings of the study overall: Before onset, by a median of around six months, the model predicted ophthalmopathy.

There are many counts of this clonotype. No antigen is known for it. V was clipped by 5 bases and J by 9 bases, with 14 bases between them. Looked up from germline, CDR1 is MDHEN and CDR2 is SYDVKM. This CDR3 spans 14 amino acids. Amplification of TCR beta CDR3 regions was performed using RNA transcripts as template. HTBI primers were employed in a first-round RT-PCR of the TCR CDR3. TCRdb processed the multiplex PCR reads anew with MiXCR; each CDR3 protein has one entry. This sample has about 200,000 distinct CDR3 sequences, with about 17% found just once. The sample taken for sequencing was blood. The J gene is TRBJ1-6, the V gene TRBV28; D ambiguous. The source of this sequence is a woman in her forties or fifties with Graves' hyperthyroidism. As DNA, the CDR3 is TGTGCCAGCAGTAATGCAGTAGCGATTTCACCCCTCCACTTT. Protein: CASSNAVAISPLHF.